What follows are 26 T cell receptor beta chains derived from one specimen sequenced in a study of blood T cell repertoires in COVID-19. Measured with immunoSEQ multiplex PCR; TCRdb has only the in-frame clones, and not every one. The sample lists about 400,000 clones; roughly 89% were seen once. Sequencing was done on a sample of PBMCs or T cells enriched from blood (not recorded which). The receptor set was obtained from a woman under 40 who had recovered from COVID-19.

The rearrangement joins TRBV4-1 to TRBJ2-2, with 7 bases lining up with TRBD1. The V gene end was trimmed by 5 bases and the J gene end by 2 bases; junction bases not matched to a gene: 5. The CDR3 loop spans 15 amino acids. Germline lookup yields CDR1 MGHRA and CDR2 YSYEKL. CDR3 region: CASSTRQGNTGELFF. The CDR3 coding sequence is TGCGCCAGCAGCACTCGACAGGGAAACACCGGGGAGCTGTTTTTT.

The V and J genes are TRBV9 and TRBJ2-7, with D possibly matching TRBD2 (6 bases). Trimming took 0 bases from V and 5 from J, leaving 18 bases between them. Germline V gene sequence: CDR1 SGDLS, CDR2 YYNGEE. This CDR3 comprises 16 residues. CDR3 nucleotide sequence: TGTGCCAGCAGCGTAGACGGGGTCGGGGGAGCGGACGAGCAGTACTTC. Its translation: CASSVDGVGGADEQYF. Looking up the rest from reference TRBV9 and TRBJ2-7 gives the full variable domain: DSGVTQTPKHLITATGQRVTLRCSPRSGDLSVYWYQQSLDQGLQFLIQYYNGEERAKGNILERFSAQQFPDLHSELNLSSLELGDSALYFCASSVDGVGGADEQYFGPGTRLTVT.

This chain links TRBV7-3 with TRBJ2-2, with D uncertain. The CDR3 spans 15 residues. The V gene's germline CDR1 is SGHTA and CDR2 FQGTGA. The germline V and J ends were trimmed by 0 bases and 1 base, with 6 bases remaining between them. The CDR3 loop is CASSLTGKNTGELFF. The DNA of the CDR3 is TGTGCCAGCAGCTTAACTGGCAAGAACACCGGGGAGCTGTTTTTT. The whole variable domain, filled in from reference TRBV7-3 and TRBJ2-2, reads GAGVSQTPSNKVTEKGKYVELRCDPISGHTALYWYRQSLGQGPEFLIYFQGTGAADDSGLPNDRFFAVRPEGSVSTLKIQRTERGDSAVYLCASSLTGKNTGELFFGEGSRLTVL.

The chain joins TRBV7-8 to TRBJ2-1; D is uncertain. The ends were cut back, 5 bases at V and 10 bases at J, with 15 bases in the middle. Germline lookup yields CDR1 SGHVS and CDR2 FQNEAQ. The CDR3 has 13 amino acids. The CDR3 DNA sequence: TGTGCCAGCAGCCGATCCTTTGGCGGAGAGCAGTTCTTC. Its translation: CASSRSFGGEQFF.

The gene calls are TRBV30 and TRBJ2-2; possible D gene TRBD1, 5 bases. The CDR3 contains 14 residues. Deletions cut 1 base from V and 1 base from J, with 7 bases between. The germline gives CDR1 GTSNPN, CDR2 SVGIG (reference sequence). CDR3 residues: CAWSATGNTGELFF. The CDR3 DNA is TGTGCCTGGAGTGCAACAGGGAACACCGGGGAGCTGTTTTTT.

This clone appeared once. The chain employs TRBV29-1 and TRBJ1-2, with D possibly matching TRBD1 (6 bases). This CDR3 has 13 amino acids. Deletions cut 4 bases from V and 6 bases from J, with 15 bases between. Germline-derived CDR1 and CDR2 are SQVTM and ANQGSEA. CDR3: CSVGGGPRDGYTF. CDR3 coding DNA: TGCAGCGTTGGCGGGGGGCCTAGGGATGGCTACACCTTC.

Here the CDR3 reads CASSLGLVLIEQFF. In DNA, the CDR3 is TGTGCCAGCAGCTTGGGACTAGTTCTCATTGAGCAGTTCTTC. The chain recombines TRBV5-8 with TRBJ2-1; a weak D match, TRBD2 (6 bases). Germline V gives CDR1 SGHTS, CDR2 YDEGEE. The CDR3 sequence is 14 residues long. The ends were cut back, 0 bases at V and 9 bases at J, with 13 bases in the middle.

The V call is TRBV27, the J call TRBJ2-3, with D perhaps matching TRBD1 (6 bases). Trimming cost V 6 bases and J 1 base, with 14 bases left between them. This CDR3 region has 15 residues. Germline CDR1 is MNHEY and CDR2 is SMNVEV (reference sequence). The CDR3 DNA follows: TGTGCCAGCAGGGGCGACAGGTCCGGCACAGATACGCAGTATTTT. The encoded protein is CASRGDRSGTDTQYF.

The rearrangement links TRBV19 to TRBJ2-7; TRBD1 matches at 10 bases. V was clipped by 6 bases and J by 4 bases; unmatched bases: 9. Germline assignment: CDR1 LNHDA and CDR2 SQIVND (reference sequence). This CDR3 contains 15 residues. The CDR3 DNA follows: TGTGCCAGTAGGGGGAAGACAGGGGGCGGATACGAGCAGTACTTC. This sequence encodes CASRGKTGGGYEQYF.

This clone was observed a single time. The CDR3 nucleotides read TGTGCCAGCAGTTACCCCCCGGTGGCTGAAGCTTTCTTT. Translating gives CASSYPPVAEAFF. This chain links TRBV6-2 or TRBV6-3 with TRBJ1-1; D not certain. V was cut by 2 bases and J by 6 bases, with 10 bases left in between. The CDR3 consists of 13 residues. Germline V gives CDR1 MNHEY, CDR2 SVGEGT.

The rearrangement links TRBV9 to TRBJ1-2; D is possibly TRBD1 (6 bases). V was pared by 3 bases and J by 2 bases, with 11 bases between. Germline V gene lookup returns CDR1 SGDLS and CDR2 YYNGEE. The CDR3 runs 14 residues. The CDR3 region has the DNA TGTGCCAGCAGCGAGGTGACAGGAAACTATGGCTACACCTTC. Translation: CASSEVTGNYGYTF.

The genes are TRBV7-9 and TRBJ1-2, with TRBD1 matching 8 bases. The CDR3 has 15 residues. V was pared by 4 bases and J by 3 bases, with 7 bases of the junction left unmatched. Germline values: CDR1 SEHNR, CDR2 FQNEAQ (reference sequence). CDR3 nucleotide sequence: TGTGCCAGCAGCTCTCAGGGGGCTGGTGACTATGGCTACACCTTC. Translated: CASSSQGAGDYGYTF.

The chain combines TRBV29-1 with TRBJ1-3; TRBD1 might be the D (5 bases). The CDR3 consists of 11 residues. The germline V gene encodes CDR1 SQVTM and CDR2 ANQGSEA. V dropped 6 bases and J dropped 5 bases, with 8 bases sitting between them. CDR3 sequence: CSVDIRNTIYF. The CDR3 nucleotides are TGCAGCGTGGACATAAGAAACACCATATATTTT.

This rearrangement joins TRBV3-1 (or the pseudogene TRBV3-2) to TRBJ2-2; maybe TRBD2 (5 bases). The V end was cut by 5 bases, the J end by 8 bases, with 15 bases between. The CDR3 spans 14 residues. The germline gives CDR1 LGHDT, CDR2 YNNKEL (reference sequence). CDR3 loop: CASSSMWEMGELFF. The CDR3 DNA is TGTGCCAGCAGCTCAATGTGGGAGATGGGGGAGCTGTTTTTT.

This chain joins TRBV21-1 and TRBJ2-1; the table's D call of TRBD1 was not tested on the DNA. TRBV21-1 constitutes a pseudogene. The CDR3 consists of 14 residues. The CDR3 spells CASSNRQHWDEQFF. The CDR3 DNA is TGTGCCAGCAGCAACCGACAGCATTGGGATGAGCAGTTCTTC.

The gene calls are TRBV5-1 and TRBJ1-2; D perhaps matches TRBD1 (5 bases). CDR1 SGHRS and CDR2 YFSETQ come from the germline V gene. Trimming pared 0 bases from V and 3 bases from J, leaving 12 bases between. The CDR3 sequence is 15 residues long. Here the CDR3 reads CASSLVFTGDYGYTF. The CDR3 DNA reads as TGCGCCAGCAGCTTGGTTTTTACGGGGGACTATGGCTACACCTTC.

The J gene is TRBJ2-1, the V gene TRBV28, with 10 bases aligning to TRBD1. J gave up 4 bases and V 6 bases, and 9 bases lay outside the gene matches. This CDR3 spans 16 amino acids. In germline, CDR1 is MDHEN, CDR2 SYDVKM. CDR3 bases: TGTGCCAGCAGACCTCCGGGACAGGGGTTTTACAATGAGCAGTTCTTC. This encodes CASRPPGQGFYNEQFF.

The gene calls are TRBV11-2 and TRBJ2-7; 9 bases agree with TRBD1. Germline CDR1 is SGHAT and CDR2 is FQNNGV. CDR3 length: 16 amino acids. The trim removed 5 bases at V and 0 bases at J, leaving 8 bases unmatched. The CDR3 loop reads CASSTTGGWSSYEQYF. The CDR3 region has the DNA TGTGCCAGCAGCACTACAGGGGGCTGGAGCTCCTACGAGCAGTACTTC.

The chain has TRBV6-5 and TRBJ2-2; D is undetermined. Germline CDR1 MNHEY, CDR2 SVGAGI. Trimming cost V 0 bases and J 7 bases, with 9 bases left between them. CDR3 length: 14 residues. The DNA for the CDR3 is TGTGCCAGCAGTTACTCGAGTGGTCTCGGGGAGCTGTTTTTT. It translates to CASSYSSGLGELFF.

V usage is TRBV4-1 and J usage is TRBJ2-1; D is ambiguous. CDR1 and CDR2 from the germline V gene are MGHRA and YSYEKL. Trimming cost V 0 bases and J 0 bases, with 9 bases left between them. This CDR3 region has 16 residues. The CDR3 sequence is CASSQEMFSSYNEQFF. For the CDR3, the DNA is TGCGCCAGCAGCCAAGAAATGTTTAGCTCCTACAATGAGCAGTTCTTC.

The gene calls are TRBV28 and TRBJ1-1; no definite D call. This CDR3 is built from 11 residues. V was cut by 3 bases and J by 3 bases, with 2 bases left in between. From germline, CDR1 is MDHEN and CDR2 SYDVKM. The CDR3 DNA reads TGTGCCAGCAGTTTCGACACTGAAGCTTTCTTT. Translating it yields CASSFDTEAFF. Together with reference TRBV28 and TRBJ1-1, the CDR3 gives the full variable domain: DVKVTQSSRYLVKRTGEKVFLECVQDMDHENMFWYRQDPGLGLRLIYFSYDVKMKEKGDIPEGYSVSREKKERFSLILESASTNQTSMYLCASSFDTEAFFGQGTRLTVV.

The V gene is TRBV18, the J gene TRBJ2-7; 13 bases map to TRBD2. In germline, CDR1 is KGHSH, CDR2 LQKENI. This CDR3 contains 17 residues. V shed 3 bases and J 2 bases; nucleotides not matched to a gene: 7. The CDR3, as DNA: TGTGCCAGCTCACCTTCAGGGACTAGCGGGGCCACCTACGAGCAGTACTTC. The encoded protein is CASSPSGTSGATYEQYF.

The chain couples TRBV7-3 to TRBJ2-3, with D perhaps TRBD2 (5 bases). Germline CDR1 reads SGHTA; CDR2 reads FQGTGA. The CDR3 sequence is 14 residues long. V was clipped by 4 bases and J by 3 bases, with 11 bases between them. CDR3: CASSSAAGTDTQYF. As DNA, the CDR3 is TGTGCCAGCAGCTCAGCGGCTGGGACAGATACGCAGTATTTT. Full variable domain (rest looked up from reference TRBV7-3 and TRBJ2-3): GAGVSQTPSNKVTEKGKYVELRCDPISGHTALYWYRQSLGQGPEFLIYFQGTGAADDSGLPNDRFFAVRPEGSVSTLKIQRTERGDSAVYLCASSSAAGTDTQYFGPGTRLTVL.

In its sample, this clone was seen a few times. V usage is TRBV4-2 and J usage is TRBJ1-3; 11 nucleotides agree with TRBD1. The CDR3 loop spans 18 amino acids. J was trimmed by 0 bases and V by 1 base; bases with no gene match: 5. Germline lookup yields CDR1 LGHNA and CDR2 YNFKEQ. The CDR3 nucleotides read TGTGCCAGCAGCCAAGGGGACAGGGGGGGACCCTCTGGAAACACCATATATTTT. It encodes CASSQGDRGGPSGNTIYF.

The chain has TRBV29-1 and TRBJ2-3; 7 positions agree with TRBD2. The CDR3 has 15 residues. Trimming cost V 4 bases and J 4 bases; bases outside gene matches: 11. Germline V CDR1 and CDR2: SQVTM, ANQGSEA. CDR3 DNA: TGCAGCGTTGGAAAAGCGGGACTCCCCGCAGATACGCAGTATTTT. It specifies CSVGKAGLPADTQYF.

This clone has ten or more counts. The chain has TRBV3-1 (or the pseudogene TRBV3-2) and TRBJ2-3, with 8 bases lining up with TRBD2. CDR3 size: 18 residues. CDR1 and CDR2 from the germline V gene are LGHDT and YNNKEL (reference sequence). The junction had 9 bases not matched to a gene; V was cut back by 0 bases and J by 1 base. The CDR3 sequence: CASSQDWTGRAGTDTQYF. DNA of the CDR3: TGTGCCAGCAGCCAAGATTGGACCGGGAGGGCCGGCACAGATACGCAGTATTTT.